The rows below give T cell receptor beta chains drawn from one sample of a study of blood T cells in healthy people across ages. Each CDR3 protein is one row after TCRdb ran MiXCR on the 5' RACE reads. Of approximately 800,000 distinct CDR3 sequences listed, about three fifths are singletons. Sequenced input: blood. Receptors were obtained from a man aged 25-45 years in good health. CDR3s include the opening cysteine and the closing phenylalanine or tryptophan. The D gene is left open where the match is weak. For some rows the clone size is stated as once, few or many, or as a class when expanded; others skip it.

v_call	j_call	clone_size	d_call	cdr3_nt	cdr3_aa
TRBV20-1	TRBJ2-1	few	TRBD2	TGCAGTGCTAGAGATACTAGCGGCCTGGGGTTTGAGCAGTTCTTC	CSARDTSGLGFEQFF
TRBV14	TRBJ2-5	-	-	TGTGCCAGCAGCCTCCGGGGGTCTGGAAATGAGCAGTACTTC	CASSLRGSGNEQYF
TRBV7-7	TRBJ2-3	-	TRBD2	TGTGCTAGCAGCCCCGGGACTAGTCATGCAGATACGCAGTATTTT	CASSPGTSHADTQYF
TRBV20-1	TRBJ2-7	-	-	TGCAGTGCCGAAGGGGGGAGGGAGCAGTACTTC	CSAEGGREQYF
TRBV12-3/TRBV12-4	TRBJ2-7	-	-	TGTGCCAGCAGTGTAGGGATGGGGTACGAGCAGTACTTC	CASSVGMGYEQYF
TRBV20-1	TRBJ2-7	-	TRBD2	TGCAGTGCTAGAGATGGTAGCGGGAACGCCGAGCAGTACTTC	CSARDGSGNAEQYF
TRBV7-8	TRBJ2-1	-	TRBD2	TGTGCCAGCAGCTTAACCCGACTAGCGGCTTGGTACAATGAGCAGTTCTTC	CASSLTRLAAWYNEQFF
TRBV29-1	TRBJ2-4	-	-	TGCAGCGTTGAAGTTTTAGCCAAAAACATTCAGTACTTC	CSVEVLAKNIQYF
TRBV9	TRBJ2-5	-	-	TGTGCCAGCAGCGGGACAAACCAAGAGACCCAGTACTTC	CASSGTNQETQYF
TRBV29-1	TRBJ2-7	-	-	TGCAGCGCGAAATCCGGGACAATTAACCCCGAATACGAGCAGTACTTC	CSAKSGTINPEYEQYF
TRBV29-1	TRBJ2-3	few	-	TGCAGCGTTGACCAGCCCTATAACAGCTATACGCAGTATTTT	CSVDQPYNSYTQYF
TRBV4-3	TRBJ2-5	-	-	TGCGCCAGCAGCCGAGCTGGGAGGGGGCCGCAAGAGACCCAGTACTTC	CASSRAGRGPQETQYF
TRBV7-9	TRBJ1-2	-	TRBD1	TGTGCCAGCAGCCAAGCCAAGACAGGGAGTAACTATGGCTACACCTTC	CASSQAKTGSNYGYTF
TRBV29-1	TRBJ2-7	-	-	TGCAGCGTCCGTTGGGGAGGGACAGGCAACTACGAGCAGTACTTC	CSVRWGGTGNYEQYF
TRBV12-3/TRBV12-4	TRBJ2-3	-	-	TGTGCCAGCAGAATCGGCCCAGATACGCAGTATTTT	CASRIGPDTQYF
TRBV5-1	TRBJ1-1	-	-	TGCGCCAGCAGCTATTCCGGAGGGATGAACACTGAAGCTTTCTTT	CASSYSGGMNTEAFF
TRBV2	TRBJ2-7	-	-	TGTGCCGGGGAGACAGAATCCTACGAGCAGTACTTC	CAGETESYEQYF
TRBV7-2	TRBJ2-3	-	TRBD2	TGTGCCAGCAGCTTAACACCGGGACTAGCGGGAACAAGCACAGATACGCAGTATTTT	CASSLTPGLAGTSTDTQYF
TRBV14	TRBJ2-1	once	-	TGTGCCAGCAGCCAAGATTACGGGGATGAGCAGTTCTTC	CASSQDYGDEQFF
TRBV7-2	TRBJ2-7	-	-	TGTGCCAGCAGCTTATTCTGGCGGGGGCCCAACGAGCAGTACTTC	CASSLFWRGPNEQYF
TRBV29-1	TRBJ2-1	-	TRBD2	TGCAGCGGGGTAGCGGGAGGCCCCTACAATGAGCAGTTCTTC	CSGVAGGPYNEQFF
TRBV7-9	TRBJ2-1	-	-	TGTGCCAGCAGCTCACCGGGACCAGGACGTCTAGATGAGCAGTTCTTC	CASSSPGPGRLDEQFF
TRBV11-2	TRBJ2-7	-	-	TGTGCCAGCAGCCAGGGGTATCGGATTAGCAACTGCGAGCAGTACTTC	CASSQGYRISNCEQYF
TRBV10-3	TRBJ2-7	-	-	TGTGCCATCAGTGATACGACAGTTTACGAGCAGTACTTC	CAISDTTVYEQYF
TRBV3-1	TRBJ2-1	-	-	TGTGCCAGCAGCCAAGGGAATTCTAGGGACCTAGAGCAGTTCTTC	CASSQGNSRDLEQFF
TRBV29-1	TRBJ1-2	few	TRBD1	TGCAGCGGTAAACAGGGGAACTATGGCTACACCTTC	CSGKQGNYGYTF
TRBV20-1	TRBJ2-1	-	-	TGCAGTGCCTTGGATGGGACCCTCGTCAGCGATGAGCAGTTCTTC	CSALDGTLVSDEQFF
TRBV7-2	TRBJ2-4	-	-	TGTGCCAGCAGCTTATTATTCGGCCATCTAGCCAAAAACATTCAGTACTTC	CASSLLFGHLAKNIQYF
TRBV20-1	TRBJ2-7	few	-	TGCAGTGCCCCGACCCGACTAGGGAAATACGAGCAGTACTTC	CSAPTRLGKYEQYF
TRBV28	TRBJ2-1	few	TRBD2	TGTGCCAGCAGTTTAGGAACTTTGGGGGGGGACGAGCAGTTCTTC	CASSLGTLGGDEQFF
TRBV7-6	TRBJ2-5	few	TRBD1	TGTGCCAGCAGCCTTGCCGGGACAGGTCCCGGGAAAACCCAGTACTTC	CASSLAGTGPGKTQYF
TRBV7-2	TRBJ2-1	once	TRBD2	TGTGCCAGCAGCATTCCGGGACTATTGGAGGATGAGCAGTTCTTC	CASSIPGLLEDEQFF
TRBV29-1	TRBJ1-2	few	TRBD1	TGCAGCGTTGATTCAGGGGGCGAGGGCTACACCTTC	CSVDSGGEGYTF
TRBV20-1	TRBJ1-2	-	-	TGCAGTGCTAGGTTATGGGGCAGCAACTATGGCTACACCTTC	CSARLWGSNYGYTF
TRBV10-3	TRBJ2-7	-	-	TGTGCCATCAGTGTCGCCTCTAGCTCCTACGAGCAGTACTTC	CAISVASSSYEQYF
TRBV6-2/TRBV6-3	TRBJ2-6	-	-	TGTGCCAGCAGTGGCCTGGCGGCCCCTGGGGCCAACGTCCTGACTTTC	CASSGLAAPGANVLTF
TRBV13	TRBJ2-1	once	-	TGTGCCAGCAGCTTAGGTGTGGAGGGGACCTACAATGAGCAGTTCTTC	CASSLGVEGTYNEQFF
TRBV4-1	TRBJ2-4	once	-	TGCGCCAGCAGCCAAGTAGAATTACTAGCCAAAAACATTCAGTACTTC	CASSQVELLAKNIQYF
TRBV4-2	TRBJ2-3	few	TRBD2	TGTGCCAGCAGCGCCGCCGGGACTAGAGAAACCGATACGCAGTATTTT	CASSAAGTRETDTQYF
TRBV28	TRBJ1-1	-	-	TGTGCCACCAGGGGACAACGGGGCACTGAAGCTTTCTTT	CATRGQRGTEAFF
TRBV20-1	TRBJ1-1	few	-	TGCAGTGCTAGAGTCCGAGGGGGGGTAGACACTGAAGCTTTCTTT	CSARVRGGVDTEAFF
TRBV20-1	TRBJ2-5	-	-	TGCAGTGCTAGAGTTTGGCCCATCACCCAAGAGACCCAGTACTTC	CSARVWPITQETQYF
TRBV28	TRBJ1-1	-	-	TGTGCCAGCATCGGGACCAACCTAAATTGGGGATCAGCTTTCTTT	CASIGTNLNWGSAFF